What follows describes a single TCR beta chain. The V end lost 0 bases, the J end lost 6 bases, and 10 bases lay between the germline ends. There are 14 residues in the CDR3. Germline-derived CDR1 and CDR2 are MNHEY and SVGAGI. This record belongs to a study of blood T cell repertoires in COVID-19. In the study overall: Some COVID-19 samples were acute and others convalescent; all came from the United States, Italy and Spain. In each case, the material was cDNA or gDNA derived from T cells, B-cell-depleted T cells, or PBMCs.

Sequencing used immunoSEQ multiplex PCR; TCRdb keeps in-frame clones, though not all of them. The sample gives roughly 180,000 clones, about 88% of which show up once; approximately 5.4% is in the top ten. The Seattle patients joined while their infection was active and were tracked longitudinally afterward. The sequencing sample was made of peripheral blood. J is TRBJ2-3 and V is TRBV6-5; the D is unclear. This receptor was obtained from a woman aged 45-59 years with COVID-19, enrolled during active disease. In DNA, the CDR3 is TGTGCCAGCAGTTACTCGTCAAACCGGGATACGCAGTATTTT. Translation: CASSYSSNRDTQYF.